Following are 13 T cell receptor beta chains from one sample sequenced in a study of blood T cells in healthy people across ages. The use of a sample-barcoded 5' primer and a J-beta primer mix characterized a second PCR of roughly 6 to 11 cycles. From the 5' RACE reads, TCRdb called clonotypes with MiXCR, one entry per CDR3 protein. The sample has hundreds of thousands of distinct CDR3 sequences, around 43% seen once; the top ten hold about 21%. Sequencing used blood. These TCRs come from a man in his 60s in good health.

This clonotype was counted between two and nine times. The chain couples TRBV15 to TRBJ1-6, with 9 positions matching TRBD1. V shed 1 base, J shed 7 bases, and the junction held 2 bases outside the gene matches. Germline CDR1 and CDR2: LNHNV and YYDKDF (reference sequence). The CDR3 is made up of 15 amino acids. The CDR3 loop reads CATSRATGGNSPLHF. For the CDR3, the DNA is TGTGCCACCAGCAGAGCGACAGGGGGAAATTCACCCCTCCACTTT.

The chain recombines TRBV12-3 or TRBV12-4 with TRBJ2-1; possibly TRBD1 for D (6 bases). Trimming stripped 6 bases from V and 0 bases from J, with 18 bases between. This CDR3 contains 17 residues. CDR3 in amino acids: CASSKGLDSYSYNEQFF. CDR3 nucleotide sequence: TGTGCCAGCAGCAAGGGGCTGGACAGTTACTCCTACAATGAGCAGTTCTTC.

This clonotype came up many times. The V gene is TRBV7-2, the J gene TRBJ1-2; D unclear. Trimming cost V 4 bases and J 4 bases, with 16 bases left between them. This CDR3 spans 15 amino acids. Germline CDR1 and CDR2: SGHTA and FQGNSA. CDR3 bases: TGTGCCAGCAGCTCCGGCGCTTGGGCAGGCTATGGCTACACCTTC. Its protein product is CASSSGAWAGYGYTF.

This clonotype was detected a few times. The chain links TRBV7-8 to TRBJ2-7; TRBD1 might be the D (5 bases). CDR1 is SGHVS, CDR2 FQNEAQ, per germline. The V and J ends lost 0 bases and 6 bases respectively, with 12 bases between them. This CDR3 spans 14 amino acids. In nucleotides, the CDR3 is TGTGCCAGCAGCTTAGCGTGGTCCCAGGGCGAGCAGTACTTC. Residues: CASSLAWSQGEQYF.

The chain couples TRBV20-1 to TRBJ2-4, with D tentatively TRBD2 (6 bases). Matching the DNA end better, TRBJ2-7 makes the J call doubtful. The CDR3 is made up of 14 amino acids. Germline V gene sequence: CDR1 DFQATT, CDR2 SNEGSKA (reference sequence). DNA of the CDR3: TGCAGTGCTAGAGAGGCGGCCTGGGGGGACGAGCAGTACTTC. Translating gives CSAREAAWGDEQYF.

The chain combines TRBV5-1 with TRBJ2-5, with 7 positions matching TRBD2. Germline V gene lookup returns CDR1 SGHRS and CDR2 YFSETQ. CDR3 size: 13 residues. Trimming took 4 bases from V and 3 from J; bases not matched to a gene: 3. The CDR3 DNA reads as TGCGCCAGCAGCACCGGACTAGAAGAGACCCAGTACTTC. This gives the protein CASSTGLEETQYF. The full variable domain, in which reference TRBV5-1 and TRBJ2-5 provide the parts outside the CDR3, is KAGVTQTPRYLIKTRGQQVTLSCSPISGHRSVSWYQQTPGQGLQFLFEYFSETQRNKGNFPGRFSGRQFSNSRSEMNVSTLELGDSALYLCASSTGLEETQYFGPGTRLLVL.

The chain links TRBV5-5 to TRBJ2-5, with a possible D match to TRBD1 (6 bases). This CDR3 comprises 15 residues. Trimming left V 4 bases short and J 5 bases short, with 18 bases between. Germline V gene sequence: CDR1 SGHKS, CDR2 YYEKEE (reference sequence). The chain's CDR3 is CASSQGPLMTETQYF. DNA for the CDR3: TGTGCCAGCAGCCAGGGGCCCCTGATGACGGAGACCCAGTACTTC.

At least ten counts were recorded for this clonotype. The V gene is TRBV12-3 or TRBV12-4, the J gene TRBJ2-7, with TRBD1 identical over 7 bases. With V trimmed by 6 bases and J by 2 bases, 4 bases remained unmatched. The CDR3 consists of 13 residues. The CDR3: CASRPGQTYEQYF. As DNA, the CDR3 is TGTGCCAGCAGGCCGGGACAGACCTACGAGCAGTACTTC.

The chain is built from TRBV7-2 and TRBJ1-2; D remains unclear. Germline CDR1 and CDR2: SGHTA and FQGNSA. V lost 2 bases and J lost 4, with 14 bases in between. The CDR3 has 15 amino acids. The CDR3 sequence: CASSLYPGYSYGYTF. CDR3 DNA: TGTGCCAGCAGCTTATACCCCGGTTACTCCTATGGCTACACCTTC.

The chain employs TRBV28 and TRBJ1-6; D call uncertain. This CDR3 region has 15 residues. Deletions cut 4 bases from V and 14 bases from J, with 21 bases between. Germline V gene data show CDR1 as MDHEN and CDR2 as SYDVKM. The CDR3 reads CASSSRTTTFFTLHF. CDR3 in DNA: TGTGCCAGCAGTTCCCGGACGACCACCTTTTTCACCCTCCACTTT.

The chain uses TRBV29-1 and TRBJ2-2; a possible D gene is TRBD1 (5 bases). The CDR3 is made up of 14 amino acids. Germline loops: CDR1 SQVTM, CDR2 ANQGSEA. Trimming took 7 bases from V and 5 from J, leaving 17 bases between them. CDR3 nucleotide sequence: TGCAGCGGGGTCGTGGGGCCTAGAACCGGGGAGCTGTTTTTT. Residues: CSGVVGPRTGELFF.

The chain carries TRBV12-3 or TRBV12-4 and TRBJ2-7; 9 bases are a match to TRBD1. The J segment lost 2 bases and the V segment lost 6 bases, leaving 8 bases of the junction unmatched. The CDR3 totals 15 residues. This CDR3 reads CASSRGTGYPYEQYF. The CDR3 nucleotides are TGTGCCAGCAGCAGGGGGACAGGGTACCCCTACGAGCAGTACTTC.

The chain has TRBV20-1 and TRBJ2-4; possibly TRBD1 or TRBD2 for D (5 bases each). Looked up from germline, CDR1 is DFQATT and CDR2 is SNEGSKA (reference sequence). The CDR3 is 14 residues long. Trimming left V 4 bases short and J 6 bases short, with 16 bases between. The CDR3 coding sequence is TGCAGTGCTACACCACCGGGACGGAGAAACATTCAGTACTTC. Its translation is CSATPPGRRNIQYF.